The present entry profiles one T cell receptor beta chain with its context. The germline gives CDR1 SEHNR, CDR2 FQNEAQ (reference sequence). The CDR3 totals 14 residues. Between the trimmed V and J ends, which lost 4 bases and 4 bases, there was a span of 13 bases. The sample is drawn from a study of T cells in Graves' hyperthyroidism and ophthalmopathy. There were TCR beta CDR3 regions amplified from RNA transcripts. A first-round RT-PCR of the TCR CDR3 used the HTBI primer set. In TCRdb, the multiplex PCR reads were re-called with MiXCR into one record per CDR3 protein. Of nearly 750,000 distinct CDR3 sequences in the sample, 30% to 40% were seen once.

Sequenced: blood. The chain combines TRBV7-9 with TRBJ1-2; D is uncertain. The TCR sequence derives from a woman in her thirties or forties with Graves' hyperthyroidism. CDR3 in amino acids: CASSSSGSSYGYTF. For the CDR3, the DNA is TGTGCCAGCAGCTCTAGCGGTTCTAGCTATGGCTACACCTTC.